The rows below give T cell receptor beta chains drawn from one sample of a study of cytomegalovirus exposure and HLA in healthy donors. The data were produced by immunoSEQ multiplex PCR, yet TCRdb's version contains in-frame clones alone and is incomplete. Of over 70,000 clones in the sample, less than 80% are singletons; the top ten hold 1.2% to 1.5%. Sequences were obtained from PBMCs. The source is a male donor in good health and CMV-seronegative. Both conserved end residues are part of each CDR3. D genes are given only for firm matches. The size entry is marked missing in some rows and otherwise reads once, few, many or a size class.

d_call	v_call	j_call	clone_size	cdr3_nt	cdr3_aa
NA	TRBV7-9	TRBJ1-2	few	TGTGCCAGCAGCTTTAAAGCCCTCCGGGGACTTCTACCTGAAAATGGCTACACCTTC	CASSFKALRGLLPENGYTF
NA	TRBV7-9	TRBJ1-6	NA	TGTGCCAGCAGCCAGGGCTTCACTGAGGCACCCCTCCACTTT	CASSQGFTEAPLHF
TRBD2	TRBV4-3	TRBJ2-3	NA	TGCGCCAGCAGCCAAGTACTAGCGGGTCACACAGATACGCAGTATTTT	CASSQVLAGHTDTQYF
NA	TRBV11-2	TRBJ2-7	NA	TGTGCCAGCAGCTCGACTGACCGCCACGAGCAGTACTTC	CASSSTDRHEQYF
NA	TRBV19	TRBJ2-5	once	TGTGCCAGTAGTACCAAACCAGGACGGGAGACGTCCGGCGAGACCCAGTACTTC	CASSTKPGRETSGETQYF
TRBD2	TRBV5-1	TRBJ2-1	NA	TGCGCCAGCAGCCAGAACCGGGACTATAATGAGCAGTTCTTC	CASSQNRDYNEQFF
NA	TRBV28	TRBJ1-1	NA	TGTGCCAGCAGAGGGGGGGTTGGGGATCCAGACACTGAAGCTTTCTTT	CASRGGVGDPDTEAFF
NA	TRBV11-2	TRBJ1-1	NA	TGTGCCAGCAGCTTGGGAGGGGTCATGAACACTGAAGCTTTCTTT	CASSLGGVMNTEAFF
NA	TRBV10-3	TRBJ1-3	NA	TGTGCCATCAGAGATAGTCAACAGGGATCTGGAAACACCATATATTTT	CAIRDSQQGSGNTIYF
TRBD1	TRBV7-9	TRBJ1-1	NA	TGTGCCAGCAGCCGGGACAGAAACACTGAAGCTTTCTTT	CASSRDRNTEAFF
NA	TRBV27	TRBJ1-2	NA	TGTGCCAGCAGTCTCCTCCTCGGCGGGGGCTACACCTTC	CASSLLLGGGYTF
NA	TRBV6-1	TRBJ1-2	NA	TGTGCCAGCAACAGAGCTAACTATGGCTACACCTTC	CASNRANYGYTF
TRBD1	TRBV7-8	TRBJ1-3	once	TGTGCCAGCAGCGTTACCAGGGGGCTAGCAGGAAACACCATATATTTT	CASSVTRGLAGNTIYF
TRBD1	TRBV4-2	TRBJ1-5	NA	TGTGCCAGCAGCCCGAGCGAGGGACAGGGGGTTAGTCAGCCCCAGCATTTT	CASSPSEGQGVSQPQHF
TRBD2	TRBV9	TRBJ2-1	NA	TGTGCCAGCAGCGTTAGACTAGCGGGAACTGGCAATGAGCAGTTCTTC	CASSVRLAGTGNEQFF
TRBD1	TRBV10-3	TRBJ1-1	once	TGTGCCATCAGGACGCTTGGAGGGGGCGGGAACACTGAAGCTTTCTTT	CAIRTLGGGGNTEAFF
TRBD1	TRBV5-4	TRBJ2-5	NA	TGTGCCAGCAGCTTAGCTAGGGACAGGGGCATGGAGACCCAGTACTTC	CASSLARDRGMETQYF
TRBD1	TRBV5-1	TRBJ1-1	NA	TGCGCCAGCAGCACACAGGGTGGAGGGGGCGAAGCTTTCTTT	CASSTQGGGGEAFF
NA	TRBV7-2	TRBJ2-5	NA	TGTGCCAGCACCAAGGGACTGGCAGAGACCCAGTACTTC	CASTKGLAETQYF
TRBD1	TRBV10-3	TRBJ1-2	NA	TGTGCCATCAGTCCCAGACAGGGTCGGTCTCCCGAAAACTATGGCTACACCTTC	CAISPRQGRSPENYGYTF
NA	TRBV28	TRBJ1-4	NA	TGTGCCAGCAACCTACAGGGCGTCACTAATGAAAAACTGTTTTTT	CASNLQGVTNEKLFF
NA	TRBV28	TRBJ1-5	few	TGTGCCAGCAGATCCCACCTGGGCCATCAGCCCCAGCATTTT	CASRSHLGHQPQHF